Listed below are T cell receptor beta chains from one sample, sequenced in a study of blood T cell repertoires in COVID-19. Clones were sequenced by immunoSEQ multiplex PCR, and TCRdb holds only the in-frame ones, with some missing. Counted here are around 300,000 clones, about nine tenths occurring once; the ten biggest clones make up 1%. Sequencing input: peripheral blood. These TCRs come from a man in his fifties or sixties with active or convalescent COVID-19. The CDR3 runs from the conserved cysteine through the conserved F or W. A D gene is named only where the DNA matches it firmly. Where a row states a size, it is once, few, many or the class of an expanded clone; other rows omit it.

CASSMGQGASYNEQFF | TGTGCCAGTAGTATGGGGCAGGGGGCTTCCTACAATGAGCAGTTCTTC | TRBJ2-1 | TRBV19 | . | TRBD1
CASSLGQKAFF | TGTGCCAGCAGCTTAGGGCAGAAGGCTTTCTTT | TRBJ1-1 | TRBV7-2 | . | .
CATKSLVYEQYF | TGTGCCACCAAGTCCCTAGTCTACGAGCAGTACTTC | TRBJ2-7 | TRBV28 | . | .
CASSVAGLNGYTF | TGTGCCAGCAGTGTTGCAGGGTTGAATGGCTACACCTTC | TRBJ1-2 | TRBV25-1 | . | .
CASTPVGGTNYGYTF | TGTGCCAGCACCCCGGTGGGAGGAACTAACTATGGCTACACCTTC | TRBJ1-2 | TRBV6-5 | . | .
CASSPRGWGEEKLFF | TGTGCCAGCAGCCCGCGGGGGTGGGGCGAGGAAAAACTGTTTTTT | TRBJ1-4 | TRBV6-5 | . | .
CASSSGQFYEQYF | TGTGCCAGCAGCTCCGGACAGTTCTACGAGCAGTACTTC | TRBJ2-7 | TRBV12-3/TRBV12-4 | . | .
CASSSTGAQPQHF | TGTGCCAGCAGTTCGACAGGGGCTCAGCCCCAGCATTTT | TRBJ1-5 | TRBV28 | few | TRBD1
CASSRGTEAFF | TGTGCCAGCAGTCGCGGCACTGAAGCTTTCTTT | TRBJ1-1 | TRBV28 | . | .
CASSVREQGMRPQHF | TGTGCCAGTAGTGTAAGGGAACAGGGGATGAGGCCCCAGCATTTT | TRBJ1-5 | TRBV19 | . | TRBD1
CAAGGGNEKLFF | TGCGCAGCGGGGGGGGGAAATGAAAAACTGTTTTTT | TRBJ1-4 | TRBV6-5 | . | .
CASSPTGTIREQYF | TGTGCCAGCAGTCCAACCGGGACAATAAGGGAGCAGTACTTC | TRBJ2-7 | TRBV28 | . | .
CASYRDRGSYEQYF | TGTGCCAGTTACCGGGACAGGGGCTCCTACGAGCAGTACTTC | TRBJ2-7 | TRBV28 | . | TRBD1
CASRRTSGFQETQYF | TGTGCCAGCAGGAGGACTAGCGGATTCCAAGAGACCCAGTACTTC | TRBJ2-5 | TRBV6-5 | . | TRBD2
CASSNRGANYGYTF | TGTGCCAGCAGCAACAGGGGAGCTAACTATGGCTACACCTTC | TRBJ1-2 | TRBV28 | . | TRBD1
CASSLGAGGGETQYF | TGCGCCAGCAGCTTGGGGGCAGGTGGAGGGGAGACCCAGTACTTC | TRBJ2-5 | TRBV5-1 | few | .
CASSLWPRRGQDGYTF | TGTGCCAGCAGCTTGTGGCCGAGGAGAGGTCAAGATGGCTACACCTTC | TRBJ1-2 | TRBV5-4 | . | .
CASSVGSGGRRTDTQYF | TGTGCCAGCAGCGTGGGCTCTGGGGGGAGACGCACAGATACGCAGTATTTT | TRBJ2-3 | TRBV9 | . | .
CASSLTGSNTEAFF | TGTGCCAGCAGTTTAACAGGGTCTAACACTGAAGCTTTCTTT | TRBJ1-1 | TRBV27 | . | .
CSVRQGASYEQYF | TGCAGCGTCAGACAGGGGGCCTCCTACGAGCAGTACTTC | TRBJ2-7 | TRBV29-1 | . | TRBD1
CASSPRGSGPTDTQYF | TGTGCCAGCAGCCCGCGGGGTAGCGGACCCACAGATACGCAGTATTTT | TRBJ2-3 | TRBV7-9 | . | .
CASSQESVNTEAFF | TGCGCCAGCAGCCAAGAATCGGTGAACACTGAAGCTTTCTTT | TRBJ1-1 | TRBV4-3 | . | .
CASSAQRAGVSPLHF | TGTGCCAGCAGTGCGCAGAGGGCCGGGGTTTCACCCCTCCACTTT | TRBJ1-6 | TRBV2 | . | .
CASSQERESWSPLHF | TGCGCCAGCAGCCAAGAAAGGGAGAGCTGGTCACCCCTCCACTTT | TRBJ1-6 | TRBV4-3 | . | .
CASSGSPERYGYTF | TGTGCCAGTTCCGGGAGCCCAGAACGATATGGCTACACCTTC | TRBJ1-2 | TRBV10-3 | . | .
CASSFIQALEYSNQPQHF | TGTGCCAGCAGCTTTATACAGGCCTTAGAGTATAGCAATCAGCCCCAGCATTTT | TRBJ1-5 | TRBV5-6 | . | .
CASSERQGPISYEQYF | TGTGCCAGCAGTGAACGACAGGGGCCCATCTCCTACGAGCAGTACTTC | TRBJ2-7 | TRBV6-1 | . | TRBD1
CATSEGGTSGSNEQFF | TGTGCCACCAGTGAAGGGGGGACTAGCGGGTCGAATGAGCAGTTCTTC | TRBJ2-1 | TRBV24-1 | . | TRBD2